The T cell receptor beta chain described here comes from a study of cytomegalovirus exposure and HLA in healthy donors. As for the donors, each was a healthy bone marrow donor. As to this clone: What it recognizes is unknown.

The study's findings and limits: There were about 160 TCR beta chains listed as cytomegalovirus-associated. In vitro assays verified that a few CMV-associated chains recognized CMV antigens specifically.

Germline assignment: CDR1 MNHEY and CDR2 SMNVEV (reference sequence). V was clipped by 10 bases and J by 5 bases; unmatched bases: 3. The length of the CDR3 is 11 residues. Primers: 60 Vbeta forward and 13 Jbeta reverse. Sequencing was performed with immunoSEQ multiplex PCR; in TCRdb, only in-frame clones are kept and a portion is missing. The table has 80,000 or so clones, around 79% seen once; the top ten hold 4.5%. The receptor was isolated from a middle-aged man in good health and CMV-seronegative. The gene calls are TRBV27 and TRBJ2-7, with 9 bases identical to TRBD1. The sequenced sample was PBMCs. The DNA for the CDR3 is TGTGCCACCACAGGGGGCCACGAGCAGTACTTC. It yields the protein CATTGGHEQYF.